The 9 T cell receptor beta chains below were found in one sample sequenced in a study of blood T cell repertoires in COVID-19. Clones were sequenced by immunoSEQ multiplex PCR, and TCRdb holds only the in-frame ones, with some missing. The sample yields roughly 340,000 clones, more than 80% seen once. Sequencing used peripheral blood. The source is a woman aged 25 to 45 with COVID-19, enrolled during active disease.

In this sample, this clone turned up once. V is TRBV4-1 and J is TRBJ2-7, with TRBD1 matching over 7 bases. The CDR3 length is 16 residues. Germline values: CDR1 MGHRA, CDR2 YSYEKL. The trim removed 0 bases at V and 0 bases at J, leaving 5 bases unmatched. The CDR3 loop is CASSQDSQGVSYEQYF. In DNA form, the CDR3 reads TGCGCCAGCAGCCAAGATTCCCAGGGGGTCTCCTACGAGCAGTACTTC.

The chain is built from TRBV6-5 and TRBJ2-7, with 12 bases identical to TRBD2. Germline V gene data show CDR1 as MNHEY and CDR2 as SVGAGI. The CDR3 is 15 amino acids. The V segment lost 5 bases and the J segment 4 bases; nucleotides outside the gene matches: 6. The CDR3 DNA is TGTGCCAGCAGTCCGACTAGCGGGAGTGTGTACGAGCAGTACGTC. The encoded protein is CASSPTSGSVYEQYV.

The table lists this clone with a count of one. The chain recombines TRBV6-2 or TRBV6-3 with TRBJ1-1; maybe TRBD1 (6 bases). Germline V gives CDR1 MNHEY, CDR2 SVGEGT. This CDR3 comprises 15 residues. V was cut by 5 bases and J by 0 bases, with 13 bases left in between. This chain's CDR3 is CASSAWGGLNTEAFF. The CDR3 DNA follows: TGTGCCAGCAGTGCTTGGGGGGGCCTGAACACTGAAGCTTTCTTT.

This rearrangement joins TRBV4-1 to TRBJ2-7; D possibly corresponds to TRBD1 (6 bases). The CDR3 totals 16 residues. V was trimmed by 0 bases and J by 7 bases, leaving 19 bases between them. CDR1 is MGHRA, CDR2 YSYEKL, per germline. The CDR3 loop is CASSQEIVGAQGEQYF. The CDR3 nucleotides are TGCGCCAGCAGCCAAGAGATCGTTGGGGCCCAGGGGGAGCAGTACTTC.

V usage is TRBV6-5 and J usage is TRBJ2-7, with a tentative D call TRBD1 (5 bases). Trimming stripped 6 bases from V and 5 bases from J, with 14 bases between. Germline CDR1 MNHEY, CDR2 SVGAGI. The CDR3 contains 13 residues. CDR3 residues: CASRGHWWDEQYV. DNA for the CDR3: TGTGCCAGCAGAGGACACTGGTGGGACGAGCAGTACGTC.

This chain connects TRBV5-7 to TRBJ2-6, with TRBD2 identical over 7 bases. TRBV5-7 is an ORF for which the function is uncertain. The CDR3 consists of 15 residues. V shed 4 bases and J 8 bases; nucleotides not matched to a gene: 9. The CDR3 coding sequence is TGTGCCAGCAGCGACGGGGAGCGGGGACCCAACGTCCTGACTTTC. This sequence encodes CASSDGERGPNVLTF.

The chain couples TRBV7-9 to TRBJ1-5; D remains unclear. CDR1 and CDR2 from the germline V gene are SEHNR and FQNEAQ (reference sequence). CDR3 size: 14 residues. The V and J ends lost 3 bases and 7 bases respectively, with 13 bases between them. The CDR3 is CASSFGGPGQPQHF. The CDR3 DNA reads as TGTGCCAGCAGCTTTGGAGGGCCCGGACAGCCCCAGCATTTT.

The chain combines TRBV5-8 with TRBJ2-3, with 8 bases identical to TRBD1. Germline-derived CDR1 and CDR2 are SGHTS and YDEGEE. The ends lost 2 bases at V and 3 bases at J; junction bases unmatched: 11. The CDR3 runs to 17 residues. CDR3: CASSFYGQGIRTDTQYF. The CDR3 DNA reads TGTGCCAGCAGCTTTTACGGACAGGGAATACGGACAGATACGCAGTATTTT.

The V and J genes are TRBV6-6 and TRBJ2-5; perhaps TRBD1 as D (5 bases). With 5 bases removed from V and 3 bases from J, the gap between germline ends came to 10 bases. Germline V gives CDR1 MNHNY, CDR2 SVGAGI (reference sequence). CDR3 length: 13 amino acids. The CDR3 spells CASSLDREETQYF. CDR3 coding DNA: TGTGCCAGCAGTCTCGACAGAGAAGAGACCCAGTACTTC.